This T cell receptor (beta chain) was profiled in a study of T cell responses to AZD1222 COVID-19 vaccine. Germline V lookup: CDR1 LNHNV, CDR2 YYDKDF (reference sequence). This CDR3 spans 12 amino acids. J gave up 5 bases and V 8 bases, and 1 base lay outside the gene matches. Comment on this clone: Its antigen is unknown.

Whole-study results and caveats: Donors were mostly white British, more females; clonal diversity possibly underestimated. Vaccine-associated CD4 TCRs ranged over spike, dominating at 160-218 and 743-854.

Profiled with immunoSEQ multiplex PCR; TCRdb holds only in-frame clones, not every one. The data hold 25,000 to 35,000 clones, with about 94% observed a single time. The receptor comes from an adult in good health. This specimen consisted of peripheral blood, obtained on day 0 of AZD1222 vaccination. V and J are TRBV15 and TRBJ2-7; 12 nucleotides agree with TRBD1. This CDR3 reads CATWDRGHEQYF. CDR3 DNA: TGTGCCACCTGGGACAGGGGGCACGAGCAGTACTTC.